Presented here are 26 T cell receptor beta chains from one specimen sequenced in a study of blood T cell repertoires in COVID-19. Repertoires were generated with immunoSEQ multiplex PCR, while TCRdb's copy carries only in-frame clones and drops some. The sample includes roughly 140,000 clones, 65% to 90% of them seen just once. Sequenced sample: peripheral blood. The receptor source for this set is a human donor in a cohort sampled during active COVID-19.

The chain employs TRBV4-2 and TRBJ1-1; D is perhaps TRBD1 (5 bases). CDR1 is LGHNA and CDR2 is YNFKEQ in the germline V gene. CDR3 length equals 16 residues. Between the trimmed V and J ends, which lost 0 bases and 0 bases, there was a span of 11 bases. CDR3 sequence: CASSQDGGGVNTEAFF. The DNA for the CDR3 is TGTGCCAGCAGCCAAGATGGGGGGGGTGTGAACACTGAAGCTTTCTTT.

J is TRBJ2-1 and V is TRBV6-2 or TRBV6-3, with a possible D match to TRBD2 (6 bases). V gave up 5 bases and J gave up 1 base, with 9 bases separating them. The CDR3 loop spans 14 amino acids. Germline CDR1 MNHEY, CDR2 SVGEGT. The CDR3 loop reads CASSRLESYNEQFF. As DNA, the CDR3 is TGTGCCAGCAGTCGACTAGAATCCTACAATGAGCAGTTCTTC.

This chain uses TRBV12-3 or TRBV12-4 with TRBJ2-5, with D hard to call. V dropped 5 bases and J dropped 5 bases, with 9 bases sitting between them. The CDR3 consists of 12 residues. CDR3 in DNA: TGTGCCAGCAGTCCTACTCCGGAGACCCAGTACTTC. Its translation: CASSPTPETQYF.

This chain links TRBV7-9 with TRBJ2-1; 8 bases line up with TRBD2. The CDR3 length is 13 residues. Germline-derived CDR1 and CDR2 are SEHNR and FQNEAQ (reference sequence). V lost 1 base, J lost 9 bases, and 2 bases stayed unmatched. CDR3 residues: CASSLGAGGEQFF. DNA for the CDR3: TGTGCCAGCAGCTTAGGGGCGGGGGGTGAGCAGTTCTTC.

The CDR3 DNA follows: TGTGCCAGCAGCTCCCCGACAGGGGGGGACACCATATATTTT. Residues: CASSSPTGGDTIYF. V gene TRBV5-4 combines with J gene TRBJ1-3; TRBD1 matches 9 bases. The V and J ends lost 3 bases and 8 bases, in that order; junction bases with no gene match: 6. This CDR3 contains 14 residues. The germline V gene encodes CDR1 SGHNT and CDR2 YYREEE (reference sequence). The full variable domain, rest sourced from reference TRBV5-4 and TRBJ1-3, is ETGVTQSPTHLIKTRGQQVTLRCSSQSGHNTVSWYQQALGQGPQFIFQYYREEENGRGNFPPRFSGLQFPNYSSELNVNALELDDSALYLCASSSPTGGDTIYFGEGSWLTVV.

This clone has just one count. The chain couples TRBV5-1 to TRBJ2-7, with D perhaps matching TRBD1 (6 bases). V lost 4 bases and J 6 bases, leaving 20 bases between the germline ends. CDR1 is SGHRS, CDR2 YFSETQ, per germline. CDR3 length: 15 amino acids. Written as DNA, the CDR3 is TGCGCCAGCAGCGCGCTTCCGGGGCTAGGGGGCGAGCAGTACTTC. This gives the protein CASSALPGLGGEQYF.

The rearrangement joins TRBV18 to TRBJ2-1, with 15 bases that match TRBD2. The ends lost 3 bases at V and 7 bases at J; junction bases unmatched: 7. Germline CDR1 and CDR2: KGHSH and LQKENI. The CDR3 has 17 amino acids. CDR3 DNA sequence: TGTGCCAGCTCACCTGCGGGACTAGCGGGGGGCTCGAATGAGCAGTTCTTC. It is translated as CASSPAGLAGGSNEQFF.

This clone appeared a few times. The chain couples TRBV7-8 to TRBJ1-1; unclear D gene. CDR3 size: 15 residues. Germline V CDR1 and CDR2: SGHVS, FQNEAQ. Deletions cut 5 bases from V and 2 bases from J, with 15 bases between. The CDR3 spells CASSLPSRSNTEAFF. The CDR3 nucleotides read TGTGCCAGCAGCCTCCCGTCAAGGAGCAACACTGAAGCTTTCTTT. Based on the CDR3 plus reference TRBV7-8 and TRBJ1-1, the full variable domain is GAGVSQSPRYKVAKRGQDVALRCDPISGHVSLFWYQQALGQGPEFLTYFQNEAQLDKSGLPSDRFFAERPEGSVSTLKIQRTQQEDSAVYLCASSLPSRSNTEAFFGQGTRLTVV.

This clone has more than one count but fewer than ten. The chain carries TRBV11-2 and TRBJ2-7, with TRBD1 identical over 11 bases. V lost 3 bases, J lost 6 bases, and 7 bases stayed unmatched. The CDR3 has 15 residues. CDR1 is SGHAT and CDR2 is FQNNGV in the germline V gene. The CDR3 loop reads CASSLWSGTGGEQYF. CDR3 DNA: TGTGCCAGCAGCTTGTGGTCCGGGACAGGGGGCGAGCAGTACTTC.

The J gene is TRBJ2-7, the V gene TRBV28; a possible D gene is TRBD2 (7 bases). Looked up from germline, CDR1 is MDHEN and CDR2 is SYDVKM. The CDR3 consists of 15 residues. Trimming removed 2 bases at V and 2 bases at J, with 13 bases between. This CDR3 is CASSLPGGRAYEQYF. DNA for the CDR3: TGTGCCAGCAGTTTACCGGGGGGCAGGGCCTACGAGCAGTACTTC.

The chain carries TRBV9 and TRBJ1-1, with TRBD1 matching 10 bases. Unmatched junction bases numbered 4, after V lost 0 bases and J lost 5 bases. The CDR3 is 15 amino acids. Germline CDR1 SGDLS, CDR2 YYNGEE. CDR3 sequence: CASSVGGTGETEAFF. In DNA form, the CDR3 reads TGTGCCAGCAGCGTAGGGGGGACAGGGGAAACTGAAGCTTTCTTT.

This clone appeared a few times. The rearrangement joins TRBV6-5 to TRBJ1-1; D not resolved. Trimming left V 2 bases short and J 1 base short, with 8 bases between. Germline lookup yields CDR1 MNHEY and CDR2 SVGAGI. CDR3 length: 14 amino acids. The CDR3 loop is CASSYIDSNTEAFF. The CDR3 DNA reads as TGTGCCAGCAGTTACATCGACTCGAACACTGAAGCTTTCTTT.

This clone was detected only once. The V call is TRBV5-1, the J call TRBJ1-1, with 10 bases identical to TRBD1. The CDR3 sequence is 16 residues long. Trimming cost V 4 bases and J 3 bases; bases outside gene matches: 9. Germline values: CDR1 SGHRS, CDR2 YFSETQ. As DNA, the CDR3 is TGCGCCAGCAGCCCAAGACAGGGGGCGCTGGACACTGAAGCTTTCTTT. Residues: CASSPRQGALDTEAFF.

The CDR3 region is CASSEHGDRGRIYTGELFF. The CDR3 DNA follows: TGTGCCAGCAGTGAGCACGGGGACAGGGGGCGGATCTACACCGGGGAGCTGTTTTTT. V usage is TRBV6-1 and J usage is TRBJ2-2, with 12 positions matching TRBD1. V was pared by 3 bases and J by 3 bases, with 11 bases of the junction left unmatched. CDR3 length equals 19 residues. Germline-derived CDR1 and CDR2 are MNHNS and SASEGT.

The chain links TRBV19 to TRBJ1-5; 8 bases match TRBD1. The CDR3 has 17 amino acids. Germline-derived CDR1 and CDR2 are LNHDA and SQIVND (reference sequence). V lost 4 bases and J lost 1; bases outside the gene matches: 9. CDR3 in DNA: TGTGCCAGTAGTAGAGTTGACAGGGGCTTGAGCAATCAGCCCCAGCATTTT. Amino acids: CASSRVDRGLSNQPQHF.

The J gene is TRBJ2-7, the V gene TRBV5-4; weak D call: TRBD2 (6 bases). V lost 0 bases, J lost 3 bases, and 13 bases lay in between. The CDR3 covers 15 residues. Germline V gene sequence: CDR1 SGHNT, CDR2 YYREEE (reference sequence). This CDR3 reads CASSLGRTINYEQYF. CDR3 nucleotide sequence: TGTGCCAGCAGCTTGGGGAGGACTATTAACTACGAGCAGTACTTC.

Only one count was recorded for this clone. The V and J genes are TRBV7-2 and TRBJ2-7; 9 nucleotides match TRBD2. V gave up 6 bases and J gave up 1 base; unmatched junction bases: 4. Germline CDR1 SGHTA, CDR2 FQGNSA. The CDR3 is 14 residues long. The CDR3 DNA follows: TGTGCCAGCAGTGAAGCGGGAGGTTCCTACGAGCAGTACTTC. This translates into CASSEAGGSYEQYF. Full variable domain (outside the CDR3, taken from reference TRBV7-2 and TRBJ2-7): GAGVSQSPSNKVTEKGKDVELRCDPISGHTALYWYRQSLGQGLEFLIYFQGNSAPDKSGLPSDRFSAERTGGSVSTLTIQRTQQEDSAVYLCASSEAGGSYEQYFGPGTRLTVT.

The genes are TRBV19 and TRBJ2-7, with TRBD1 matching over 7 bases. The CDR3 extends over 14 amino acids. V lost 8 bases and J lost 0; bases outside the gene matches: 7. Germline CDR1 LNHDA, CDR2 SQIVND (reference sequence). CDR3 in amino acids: CASQQGPSSYEQYF. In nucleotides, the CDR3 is TGTGCCAGTCAACAGGGGCCTAGCTCCTACGAGCAGTACTTC.

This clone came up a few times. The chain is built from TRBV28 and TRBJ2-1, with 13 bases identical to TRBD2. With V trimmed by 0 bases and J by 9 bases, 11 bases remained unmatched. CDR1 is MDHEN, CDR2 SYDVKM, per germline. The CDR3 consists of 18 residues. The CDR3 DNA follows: TGTGCCAGCAGTTTATGCTTCGAGAGACTAGCGGGAGGCTGTGAGCAGTTCTTC. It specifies CASSLCFERLAGGCEQFF.

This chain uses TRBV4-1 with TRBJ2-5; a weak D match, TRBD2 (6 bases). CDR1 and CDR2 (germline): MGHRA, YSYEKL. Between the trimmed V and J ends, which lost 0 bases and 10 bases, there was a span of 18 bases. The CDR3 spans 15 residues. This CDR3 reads CASSQDSFAGRIQYF. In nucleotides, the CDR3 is TGCGCCAGCAGCCAAGATTCCTTCGCGGGAAGGATCCAGTACTTC.

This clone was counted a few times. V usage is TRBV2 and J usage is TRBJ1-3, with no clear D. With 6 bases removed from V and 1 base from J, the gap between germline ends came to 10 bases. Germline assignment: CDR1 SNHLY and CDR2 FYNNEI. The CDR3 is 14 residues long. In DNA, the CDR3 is TGTGCCAGCAGGCCGGGTCAATCTGGAAACACCATATATTTT. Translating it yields CASRPGQSGNTIYF.

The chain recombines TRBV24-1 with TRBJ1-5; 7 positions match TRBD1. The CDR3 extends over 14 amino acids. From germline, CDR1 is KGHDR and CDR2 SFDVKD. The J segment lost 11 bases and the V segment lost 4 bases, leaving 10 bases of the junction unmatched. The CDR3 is CATSDSKTQGTQHF. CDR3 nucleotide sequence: TGTGCCACCAGTGACTCGAAAACACAGGGGACCCAGCATTTT.

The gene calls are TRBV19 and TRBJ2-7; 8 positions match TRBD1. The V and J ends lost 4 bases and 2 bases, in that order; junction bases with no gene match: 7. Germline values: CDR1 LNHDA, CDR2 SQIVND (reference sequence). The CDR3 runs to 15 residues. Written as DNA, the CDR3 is TGTGCCAGTAGTACCCGGACAGGGCCTACCTACGAGCAGTACTTC. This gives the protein CASSTRTGPTYEQYF.

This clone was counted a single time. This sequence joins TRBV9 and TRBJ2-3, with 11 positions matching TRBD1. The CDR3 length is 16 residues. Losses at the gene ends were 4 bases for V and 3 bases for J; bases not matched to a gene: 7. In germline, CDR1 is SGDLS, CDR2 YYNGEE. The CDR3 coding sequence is TGTGCCAGCAGCTTCAGGGGACAGGGGGGGACAGATACGCAGTATTTT. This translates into CASSFRGQGGTDTQYF.

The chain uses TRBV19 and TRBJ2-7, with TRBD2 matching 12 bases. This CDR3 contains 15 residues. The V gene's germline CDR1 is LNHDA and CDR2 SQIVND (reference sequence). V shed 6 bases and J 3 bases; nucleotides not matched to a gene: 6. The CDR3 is CASRLTSGSLYEQYF. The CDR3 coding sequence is TGTGCCAGTAGGCTGACTAGCGGGAGTCTCTACGAGCAGTACTTC.

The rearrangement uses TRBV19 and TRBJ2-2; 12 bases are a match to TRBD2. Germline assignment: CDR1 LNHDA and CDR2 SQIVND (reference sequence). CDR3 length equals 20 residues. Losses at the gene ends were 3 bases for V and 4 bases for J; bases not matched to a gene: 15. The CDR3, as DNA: TGTGCCAGTAGTATCGCCCCAGATCTAGCGGGAGGGCGCGGCACCGGGGAGCTGTTTTTT. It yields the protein CASSIAPDLAGGRGTGELFF.